The present TCR beta chain was sequenced within a study of blood T cell repertoires in COVID-19. Study-wide background: The United States, Italy and Spain supplied acute and convalescent COVID-19 samples. Sample material is recorded as cDNA or gDNA derived from T cells, B-cell-depleted T cells, or PBMCs.

In the original workflow: Nucleated cell number was recorded as an estimate derived from reference gene primer amplification. Using immunoSEQ multiplex PCR, the repertoire was profiled, and TCRdb retains in-frame clones only, with some absent. V and J calls plus clone size are reproduced from that table; the DNA served to infer D and trimming. Among about 120,000 clones, 81% were seen once, and the ten largest hold approximately 17%. Enrolment of Seattle patients took place during active infection, and they were followed longitudinally. The specimen was peripheral blood. The TCR comes from a man aged 25-45 years with COVID-19, enrolled during active disease.

The CDR3 DNA reads TGTGCCAGCAGTTATAGGAGAACAGATACGCAGTATTTT. It codes for CASSYRRTDTQYF. The J gene is TRBJ2-3, the V gene TRBV6-5, with unresolved D. The germline CDR1 and CDR2 sequences are MNHEY and SVGAGI. The CDR3 has 13 residues. Trimming cost V 3 bases and J 3 bases, with 7 bases left between them.